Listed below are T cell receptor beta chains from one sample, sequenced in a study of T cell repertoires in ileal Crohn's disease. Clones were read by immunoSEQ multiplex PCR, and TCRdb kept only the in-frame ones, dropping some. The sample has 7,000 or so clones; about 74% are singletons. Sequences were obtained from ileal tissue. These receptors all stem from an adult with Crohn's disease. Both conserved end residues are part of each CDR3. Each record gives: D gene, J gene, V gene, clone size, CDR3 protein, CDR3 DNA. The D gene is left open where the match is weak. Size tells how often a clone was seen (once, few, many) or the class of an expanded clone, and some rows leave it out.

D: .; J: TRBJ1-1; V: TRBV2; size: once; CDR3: CASSEEAAGLKLEAFF; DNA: TGTGCCAGCAGTGAAGAGGCAGCCGGACTAAAACTTGAAGCTTTCTTT
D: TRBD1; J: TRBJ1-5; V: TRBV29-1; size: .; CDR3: CSVAGQVNQPQHF; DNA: TGCAGCGTTGCCGGACAGGTCAATCAGCCCCAGCATTTT
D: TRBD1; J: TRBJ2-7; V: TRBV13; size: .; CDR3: CASSLVVGQGGIEQYF; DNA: TGTGCCAGCAGCTTAGTCGTCGGACAGGGAGGTATCGAGCAGTACTTC
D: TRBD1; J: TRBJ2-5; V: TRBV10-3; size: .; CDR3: CAISPGTGIETQYF; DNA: TGTGCCATCAGCCCCGGGACAGGGATAGAGACCCAGTACTTC
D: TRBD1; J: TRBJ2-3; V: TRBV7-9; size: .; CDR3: CASSLKGQGAFPMYF; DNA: TGTGCCAGCAGCTTAAAGGGACAGGGGGCTTTTCCCATGTATTTT
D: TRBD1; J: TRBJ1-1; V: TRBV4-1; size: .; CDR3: CASSRTGTGDTEAFF; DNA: TGCGCCAGCAGCCGGACCGGGACAGGGGACACTGAAGCTTTCTTT
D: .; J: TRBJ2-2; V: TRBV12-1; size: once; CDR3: CASRQLVYLSGELFF; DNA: TGTGCCAGCAGGCAACTAGTTTATCTGTCCGGGGAGCTGTTTTTT
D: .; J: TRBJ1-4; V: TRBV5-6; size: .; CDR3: CASRLRGNEKLFF; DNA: TGTGCCAGCCGGCTAAGGGGTAATGAAAAACTGTTTTTT
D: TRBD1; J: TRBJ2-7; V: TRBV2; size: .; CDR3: CASSMDRGEQYF; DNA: TGTGCCAGCAGTATGGACAGGGGCGAGCAGTACTTC
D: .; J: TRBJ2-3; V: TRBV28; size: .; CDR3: CASSTPDTQYF; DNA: TGTGCCAGCAGTACACCAGATACGCAGTATTTT
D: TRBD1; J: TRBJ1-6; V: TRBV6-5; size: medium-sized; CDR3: CASSYAGTGENSPLHF; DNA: TGTGCCAGCAGTTACGCCGGGACAGGCGAAAATTCACCCCTCCACTTT
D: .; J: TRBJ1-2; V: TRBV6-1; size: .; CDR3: CASSAGYTNYGYTF; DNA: TGTGCCAGCTCTGCGGGTTATACCAACTATGGCTACACCTTC
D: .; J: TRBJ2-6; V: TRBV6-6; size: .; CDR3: CASRQASLSGANVLTF; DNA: TGTGCCAGCCGACAGGCCTCACTGTCTGGGGCCAACGTCCTGACTTTC
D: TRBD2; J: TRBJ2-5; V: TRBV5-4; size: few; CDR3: CASSERLAGARETQYF; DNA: TGTGCCAGCAGCGAACGACTAGCGGGCGCACGAGAGACCCAGTACTTC
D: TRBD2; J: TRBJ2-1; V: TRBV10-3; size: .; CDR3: CAISGRTSGGGYEQFF; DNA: TGTGCCATCAGTGGCAGGACTAGCGGGGGCGGGTATGAGCAGTTCTTC
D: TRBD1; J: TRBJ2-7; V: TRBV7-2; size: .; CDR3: CASSPQGAAYEQYF; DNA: TGTGCCAGCAGCCCTCAGGGGGCCGCCTACGAGCAGTACTTC
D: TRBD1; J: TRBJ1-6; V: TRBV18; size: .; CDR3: CASSDRGFNSPLHF; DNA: TGTGCCAGCTCAGACAGGGGGTTCAATTCACCCCTCCACTTT
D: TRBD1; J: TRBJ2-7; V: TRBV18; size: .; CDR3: CASSYFRDSSEQYF; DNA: TGTGCCAGCTCATACTTCCGGGACAGCTCCGAGCAGTACTTC
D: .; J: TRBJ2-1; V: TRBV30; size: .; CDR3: CAWSEGDFYNEQFF; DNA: TGTGCCTGGAGTGAGGGGGATTTTTATAATGAGCAGTTCTTC
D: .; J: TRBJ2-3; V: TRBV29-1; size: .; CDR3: CSVSGGAGITTDTQYF; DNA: TGCAGCGTGTCGGGTGGCGCGGGGATCACCACAGATACGCAGTATTTT
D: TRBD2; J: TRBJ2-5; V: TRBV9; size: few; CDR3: CASSVGAGNQETQYF; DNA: TGTGCCAGCAGCGTAGGAGCGGGGAACCAAGAGACCCAGTACTTC
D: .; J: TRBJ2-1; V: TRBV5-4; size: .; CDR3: CASGSEMSEQFF; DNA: TGTGCCAGCGGATCGGAGATGAGTGAGCAGTTCTTC
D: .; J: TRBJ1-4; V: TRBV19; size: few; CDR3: CASSVTYGTNEKLFF; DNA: TGTGCCAGTAGTGTCACCTACGGAACTAATGAAAAACTGTTTTTT
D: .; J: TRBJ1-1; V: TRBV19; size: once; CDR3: CASSTTGLGNTEAFF; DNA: TGTGCCAGTAGTACAACAGGGCTAGGGAACACTGAAGCTTTCTTT
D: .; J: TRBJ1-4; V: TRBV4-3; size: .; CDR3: CASSQGVGQGNEKLFF; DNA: TGCGCCAGCAGCCAAGGGGTAGGGCAGGGGAATGAAAAACTGTTTTTT
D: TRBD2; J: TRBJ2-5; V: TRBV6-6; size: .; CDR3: CASSYKTSLQETQYF; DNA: TGTGCCAGCAGTTACAAGACTAGCCTCCAAGAGACCCAGTACTTC
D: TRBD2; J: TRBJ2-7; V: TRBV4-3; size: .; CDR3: CASSQDIRIAGGYEQYF; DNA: TGCGCCAGCAGCCAAGATATACGGATAGCGGGGGGCTACGAGCAGTACTTC
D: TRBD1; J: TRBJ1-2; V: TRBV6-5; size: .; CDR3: CASGDRVEKSYGYTF; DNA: TGTGCCAGCGGGGACAGGGTGGAGAAAAGCTATGGCTACACCTTC
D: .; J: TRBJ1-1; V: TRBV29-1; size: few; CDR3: CSVEAQANTEAFF; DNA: TGCAGCGTTGAAGCACAGGCGAACACTGAAGCTTTCTTT
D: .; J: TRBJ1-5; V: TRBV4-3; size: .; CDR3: CASSQELGSNQPQHF; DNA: TGCGCCAGCAGCCAAGAATTGGGCAGCAATCAGCCCCAGCATTTT
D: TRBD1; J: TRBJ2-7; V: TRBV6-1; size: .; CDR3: CASSGRDRGIYEQYF; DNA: TGTGCCAGCAGTGGGCGGGACAGGGGAATCTACGAGCAGTACTTC
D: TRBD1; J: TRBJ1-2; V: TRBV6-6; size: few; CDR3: CASSRDRAHTF; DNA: TGTGCCAGCAGCCGTGACAGGGCCCACACCTTC
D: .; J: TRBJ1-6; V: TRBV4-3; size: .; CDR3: CASSQYLGINSPLHF; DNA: TGCGCCAGCAGCCAATACCTCGGGATCAATTCACCCCTCCACTTT
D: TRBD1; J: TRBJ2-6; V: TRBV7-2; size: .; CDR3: CASSFYRGSGANVLTF; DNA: TGTGCCAGCAGCTTCTACAGGGGCTCTGGGGCCAACGTCCTGACTTTC
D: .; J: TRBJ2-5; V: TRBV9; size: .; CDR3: CASSVDRAQETQYF; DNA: TGTGCCAGCAGCGTAGACAGGGCGCAAGAGACCCAGTACTTC
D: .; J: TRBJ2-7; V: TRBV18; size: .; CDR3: CASSPTGFYEQYF; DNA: TGTGCCAGCTCACCCACAGGCTTCTACGAGCAGTACTTC
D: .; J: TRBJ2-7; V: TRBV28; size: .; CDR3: CASSFPGTYEQYF; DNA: TGTGCCAGCAGTTTTCCCGGGACCTACGAGCAGTACTTC
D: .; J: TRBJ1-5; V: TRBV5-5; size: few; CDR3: CASSLSPYSNQPQHF; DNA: TGTGCCAGCAGCTTGTCCCCCTATAGCAATCAGCCCCAGCATTTT
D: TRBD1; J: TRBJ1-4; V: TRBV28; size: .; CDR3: CASSAGTGGAAGKLFF; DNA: TGTGCCAGCAGCGCCGGGACAGGGGGCGCAGCTGGAAAACTGTTTTTT
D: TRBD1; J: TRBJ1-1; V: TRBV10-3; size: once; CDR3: CATIPGTGKKRDTEAFF; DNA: TGTGCCACAATTCCCGGGACAGGGAAGAAAAGGGACACTGAAGCTTTCTTT
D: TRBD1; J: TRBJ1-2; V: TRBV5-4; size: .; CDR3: CASSPPLGQGVGYTF; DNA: TGTGCCAGCAGCCCACCCCTCGGACAGGGAGTCGGCTACACCTTC
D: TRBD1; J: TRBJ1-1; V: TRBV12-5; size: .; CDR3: CASGFSGTGWENTEAFF; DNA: TGTGCTAGTGGTTTCTCCGGGACAGGGTGGGAGAACACTGAAGCTTTCTTT
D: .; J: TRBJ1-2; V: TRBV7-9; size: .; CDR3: CASSLWGVRSSNYGYTF; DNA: TGTGCCAGCAGCCTGTGGGGGGTACGGAGCTCTAACTATGGCTACACCTTC